This entry features one TCR beta chain sequence. The record originates from a study of glioma-infiltrating T cells. TCR alpha and beta CDR3 regions were amplified from RNA using iRepertoire nested multiplex PCR. Each CDR3 protein gets one entry after TCRdb re-called the multiplex PCR reads with MiXCR. The data show roughly 100,000 distinct CDR3 sequences, roughly 40% seen once. The V end lost 0 bases, the J end lost 2 bases, and 8 bases lay between the germline ends. The CDR3 has 15 residues. Germline assignment: CDR1 LGHNA and CDR2 YNFKEQ. The sample consisted of glioma tissue, nonneoplastic brain tissue, or PBMCs (not recorded which). This rearrangement joins TRBV4-2 to TRBJ1-3; D unclear. The sequence was collected from a human donor with low-grade glioma or glioblastoma, undergoing nonglioma brain surgery, or in good health (not recorded which). CDR3 sequence (DNA): TGTGCCAGCAGCCAAGAAGGGCAGCCTGGAAACACCATATATTTT. Its protein product is CASSQEGQPGNTIYF.